The 20 T cell receptor beta chains reported below all come from one sample, sequenced in a study of blood T cell repertoires in COVID-19. Sequencing was performed with immunoSEQ multiplex PCR; in TCRdb, only in-frame clones are kept and a portion is missing. The sample yields more than 65,000 clones, more than 75% seen once. The sequenced sample was peripheral blood. The receptors shown here come from an elderly woman with active or convalescent COVID-19.

The chain uses TRBV4-3 and TRBJ1-6, with 10 bases matching TRBD1. The V and J ends lost 3 bases and 8 bases, in that order; junction bases with no gene match: 7. CDR1 is LGHNA, CDR2 YSLEER, per germline. CDR3 length: 16 amino acids. CDR3 in DNA: TGCGCCAGCAGCCAGGACACCGGGACAGGGGATTCACCCCTCCACTTT. It specifies CASSQDTGTGDSPLHF.

The rearrangement joins TRBV11-2 to TRBJ2-1, with D perhaps matching TRBD2 (7 bases). The germline V gene has CDR1 SGHAT and CDR2 FQNNGV. Trimming left V 0 bases short and J 6 bases short, with 24 bases between. This CDR3 is 19 amino acids long. CDR3 region: CASSLEGGAGILWGNEQFF. CDR3 coding DNA: TGTGCCAGCAGCTTAGAAGGGGGGGCAGGAATATTATGGGGCAATGAGCAGTTCTTC.

This chain links TRBV2 with TRBJ2-5; the match to TRBD1 covers 8 bases. This CDR3 comprises 13 residues. Germline CDR1 and CDR2: SNHLY and FYNNEI. V lost 7 bases and J lost 2; bases outside the gene matches: 3. The CDR3 loop is CASTQGAQETQYF. The CDR3 DNA reads TGTGCCAGCACCCAGGGGGCTCAAGAGACCCAGTACTTC.

V gene TRBV6-1 combines with J gene TRBJ2-1; 7 nucleotides align to TRBD1. Germline V gene lookup returns CDR1 MNHNS and CDR2 SASEGT. J lost 3 bases, V lost 3 bases, and 5 bases had no gene match. This CDR3 spans 15 amino acids. The CDR3 is CASSDRDRNYNEQFF. The DNA for the CDR3 is TGTGCCAGCAGTGACAGGGACAGAAACTACAATGAGCAGTTCTTC.

The chain has TRBV7-3 and TRBJ1-1, with D maybe TRBD1 (5 bases). V was pared by 0 bases and J by 5 bases, with 7 bases between. Germline V CDR1 and CDR2: SGHTA, FQGTGA. The CDR3 runs to 13 residues. The CDR3 here is CASSLTAGTEAFF. Here the CDR3 DNA reads TGTGCCAGCAGCTTAACGGCAGGGACTGAAGCTTTCTTT.

The chain uses TRBV6-2 or TRBV6-3 and TRBJ2-1; a weak D match, TRBD2 (6 bases). Germline lookup yields CDR1 MNHEY and CDR2 SVGEGT. V lost 3 bases to trimming and J lost 7 bases, with 10 bases between them. The CDR3 covers 13 residues. CDR3: CASSYNGGNEQFF. The CDR3 nucleotides read TGTGCCAGCAGTTATAACGGGGGAAATGAGCAGTTCTTC.

The chain couples TRBV10-3 to TRBJ1-2; D gene unclear. CDR1 ENHRY and CDR2 SYGVKD come from the germline V gene. V gave up 3 bases and J gave up 4 bases, with 9 bases separating them. The CDR3 spans 13 residues. CDR3 amino acids: CAISDRTGYGYTF. The CDR3 coding sequence is TGTGCCATCAGTGATCGGACTGGCTATGGCTACACCTTC.

Details on this clone: An end of the junction does not agree with germline; a read error may underlie this. CDR3: CASSPRQGIPPDTQYF. CDR3 bases: TGTGCTAGCAGCCCAAGACAGGGGATTCCCCCAGATACGCAGTATTTT. The rearrangement links TRBV7-7 to TRBJ2-3; 8 nucleotides line up with TRBD1. CDR1 SSHAT and CDR2 FNYEAQ come from the germline V gene (reference sequence). The CDR3 runs to 16 residues.

This clone occurred once. J is TRBJ2-1 and V is TRBV4-3, with D perhaps matching TRBD1 (5 bases). The V and J ends lost 0 bases and 9 bases respectively, with 24 bases between them. The CDR3 totals 18 residues. Per germline, CDR1 LGHNA and CDR2 YSLEER. The CDR3 loop reads CASSQDLPRQLTIREQFF. The CDR3 DNA follows: TGCGCCAGCAGCCAAGATTTACCCCGACAGTTGACAATACGTGAGCAGTTCTTC.

V and J are TRBV4-1 and TRBJ2-5; D is perhaps TRBD2 (6 bases). Trimming took off 2 bases at V and 2 bases at J, with 21 bases between the two ends. This CDR3 spans 18 amino acids. Germline V gene data show CDR1 as MGHRA and CDR2 as YSYEKL. The CDR3 DNA reads TGCGCCAGCAGCCAACCTCCAGGGCGGGGTAAGAGACAAGAGACCCAGTACTTC. This translates into CASSQPPGRGKRQETQYF.

The gene calls are TRBV28 and TRBJ1-4, with D unresolved. The CDR3 length is 16 residues. Germline CDR1 reads MDHEN; CDR2 reads SYDVKM. With 3 bases removed from V and 9 bases from J, the gap between germline ends came to 20 bases. The DNA for the CDR3 is TGTGCCAGCAGTTTCCGCGGGCGGGAGCCCCTACAAAAACTGTTTTTT. Translation: CASSFRGREPLQKLFF.

The J gene is TRBJ2-5, the V gene TRBV29-1; D not resolved. Germline CDR1 is SQVTM and CDR2 is ANQGSEA. V was pared by 6 bases and J by 3 bases, with 17 bases between. This CDR3 is built from 14 residues. CDR3 sequence: CSVRGWQTEETQYF. The CDR3 DNA is TGCAGCGTCCGCGGCTGGCAGACGGAAGAGACCCAGTACTTC.

The genes are TRBV4-1 and TRBJ2-2, with a tentative D call TRBD1 (7 bases). Trimming removed 0 bases from V and 7 bases from J, with 15 bases in between. CDR1 is MGHRA and CDR2 is YSYEKL in the germline V gene. The CDR3 sequence is 16 residues long. The CDR3 sequence is CASSQDGTGEVGELFF. The CDR3, as DNA: TGCGCCAGCAGCCAAGACGGCACAGGGGAGGTCGGGGAGCTGTTTTTT.

The rearrangement links TRBV6-6 to TRBJ1-5; unclear D gene. Germline-derived CDR1 and CDR2 are MNHNY and SVGAGI (reference sequence). V lost 8 bases and J 5 bases, leaving 13 bases between the germline ends. This CDR3 is built from 13 residues. In DNA form, the CDR3 reads TGTGCCAGCCTCAGGTTGCAGCATCAGCCCCAGCATTTT. This codes for CASLRLQHQPQHF.

This chain connects TRBV3-1 (or the pseudogene TRBV3-2) to TRBJ1-1; D unresolved. Germline loops: CDR1 LGHDT, CDR2 YNNKEL (reference sequence). Between the trimmed V and J ends, which lost 2 bases and 8 bases, there was a span of 9 bases. This CDR3 is built from 12 residues. The CDR3 protein is CASSQTGFEAFF. The CDR3 DNA reads as TGTGCCAGCAGCCAAACCGGGTTCGAAGCTTTCTTT.

The chain uses TRBV10-3 and TRBJ2-2; no reliable D call. The CDR3 is made up of 14 amino acids. V was trimmed by 1 base and J by 3 bases, leaving 6 bases between them. CDR1 and CDR2 (germline): ENHRY, SYGVKD. In nucleotides, the CDR3 is TGTGCCATCAGTGAGTTCGTCGACACCGGGGAGCTGTTTTTT. As protein: CAISEFVDTGELFF.

The genes are TRBV30 and TRBJ1-4, with D unresolved. Between the trimmed V and J ends, which lost 5 bases and 8 bases, there was a span of 12 bases. The CDR3 runs to 12 residues. Germline V gene sequence: CDR1 GTSNPN, CDR2 SVGIG (reference sequence). The CDR3, as DNA: TGTGCCTGGGAGACATCGGGAGAAAAACTGTTTTTT. This translates into CAWETSGEKLFF.

The rearrangement joins TRBV29-1 to TRBJ2-2; 7 nucleotides match TRBD1. This CDR3 contains 14 residues. The trim removed 4 bases at V and 3 bases at J, leaving 5 bases unmatched. CDR1 is SQVTM, CDR2 ANQGSEA, per germline. CDR3 residues: CSVVSRGYTGELFF. DNA for the CDR3: TGCAGCGTTGTTTCCAGGGGGTACACCGGGGAGCTGTTTTTT.

J is TRBJ1-3 and V is TRBV7-6, with D possibly being TRBD1 (5 bases). V dropped 1 base and J dropped 0 bases, with 7 bases sitting between them. The V gene's germline CDR1 is SGHVS and CDR2 FNYEAQ. This CDR3 spans 15 amino acids. CDR3 in amino acids: CASSLGTGSGNTIYF. The CDR3 nucleotides are TGTGCCAGCAGCTTAGGTACAGGCTCTGGAAACACCATATATTTT.

This clone has a handful of counts. The chain joins TRBV29-1 to TRBJ1-1, with a weak D call TRBD1 (6 bases). V was pared by 7 bases and J by 2 bases, with 11 bases between. The CDR3 is 12 amino acids. Looked up from germline, CDR1 is SQVTM and CDR2 is ANQGSEA. The CDR3 spells CSGEGTNTEAFF. The CDR3 nucleotides read TGCAGCGGAGAGGGGACAAACACTGAAGCTTTCTTT.